This T cell receptor beta chain originates from a study of blood T cell repertoires in COVID-19. On the study more broadly: COVID-19 samples, acute and convalescent, were from the United States, Italy and Spain. From T cells, B-cell-depleted T cells, or PBMCs came the material, which was cDNA or gDNA.

Generated by immunoSEQ multiplex PCR, the TCRdb table keeps only in-frame clones and is missing some. Here the sample spans about 400,000 clones, less than 90% being singletons. V was cut by 6 bases and J by 8 bases, with 16 bases left in between. CDR3 length equals 13 residues. Germline loops: CDR1 LGHNA, CDR2 YNFKEQ. The chain recombines TRBV4-2 with TRBJ1-2, with D tentatively TRBD1 (6 bases). The specimen sequenced was PBMCs or T cells enriched from blood (not recorded which). The receptor comes from a woman between 25 and 40 years old who had recovered from COVID-19. The CDR3 region has the DNA TGTGCCAGCAGGGTATCACAGGGTGGAGGCTACACCTTC. It encodes CASRVSQGGGYTF.